These 21 T cell receptor beta chains came from one sample sequenced in a study of blood T cell repertoires in COVID-19. Profiling relied on immunoSEQ multiplex PCR, and the TCRdb table lists in-frame clones only, not all of them. The repertoire holds 250,000 to 300,000 clones, with roughly nine tenths as singletons. Sequences were obtained from peripheral blood. These receptors were collected from a woman in her fifties or sixties who had recovered from COVID-19.

This chain links TRBV2 with TRBJ2-5, with 8 bases identical to TRBD2. This CDR3 has 13 amino acids. CDR1 SNHLY and CDR2 FYNNEI come from the germline V gene. V was clipped by 4 bases and J by 5 bases; unmatched bases: 3. The CDR3 protein is CASSGTSWETQYF. CDR3 DNA sequence: TGTGCCAGCAGTGGGACTAGCTGGGAGACCCAGTACTTC.

The rearrangement joins TRBV6-5 to TRBJ2-1; TRBD2 is a possible D gene (5 bases). Germline V CDR1 and CDR2: MNHEY, SVGAGI. V lost 6 bases to trimming and J lost 7 bases, with 10 bases between them. The CDR3 consists of 12 residues. CDR3 DNA: TGTGCCAGCAGCCCACCGGGGAATGAGCAGTTCTTC. The encoded protein is CASSPPGNEQFF.

V usage is TRBV7-8 and J usage is TRBJ1-4, with 7 bases lining up with TRBD1. Germline values: CDR1 SGHVS, CDR2 FQNEAQ. This CDR3 is 15 amino acids long. V trimming: 1 base; J trimming: 4 bases; junction bases outside the gene matches: 3. In DNA, the CDR3 is TGTGCCAGCAGCTTAGATGGGACAGTTAATGAAAAACTGTTTTTT. Its protein product is CASSLDGTVNEKLFF.

The V and J genes are TRBV10-1 and TRBJ2-3, with D uncertain. Trimming removed 5 bases from V and 5 bases from J, with 17 bases in between. CDR3 length: 15 amino acids. Germline lookup yields CDR1 WNHNN and CDR2 SYGVQD (reference sequence). The chain's CDR3 is CASSSVIGRKDTQYF. The DNA of the CDR3 is TGCGCCAGCAGTTCCGTAATTGGCAGAAAAGATACGCAGTATTTT.

The chain employs TRBV18 and TRBJ2-1; maybe TRBD1 (6 bases). The CDR3 sequence is 15 residues long. In germline, CDR1 is KGHSH, CDR2 LQKENI. V was clipped by 6 bases and J by 5 bases, with 17 bases between them. Written as DNA, the CDR3 is TGTGCCAGCTCGGGGGCGGCGTTCCCCAACAATGAGCAGTTCTTC. Its protein is CASSGAAFPNNEQFF. The full variable domain, with the rest looked up from reference TRBV18 and TRBJ2-1, is NAGVMQNPRHLVRRRGQEARLRCSPMKGHSHVYWYRQLPEEGLKFMVYLQKENIIDESGMPKERFSAEFPKEGPSILRIQQVVRGDSAAYFCASSGAAFPNNEQFFGPGTRLTVL.

V gene TRBV2 combines with J gene TRBJ2-5; 9 nucleotides agree with TRBD2. The germline gives CDR1 SNHLY, CDR2 FYNNEI. V shed 4 bases and J 5 bases; nucleotides not matched to a gene: 5. The CDR3 has 14 amino acids. This CDR3 reads CASSGGLASETQYF. The DNA for the CDR3 is TGTGCCAGCAGTGGGGGACTAGCTTCGGAGACCCAGTACTTC.

This chain connects TRBV7-9 to TRBJ2-1; no definite D call. The CDR3 extends over 15 amino acids. CDR1 is SEHNR and CDR2 is FQNEAQ in the germline V gene (reference sequence). V lost 5 bases to trimming and J lost 2 bases, with 13 bases between them. CDR3 DNA sequence: TGTGCCAGCAGCCCCTCCTTGAGCCCCTACAATGAGCAGTTCTTC. The encoded protein is CASSPSLSPYNEQFF.

The chain uses TRBV2 and TRBJ1-1; maybe TRBD1 (6 bases). V dropped 6 bases and J dropped 0 bases, with 11 bases sitting between them. Germline CDR1 is SNHLY and CDR2 is FYNNEI. The CDR3 extends over 14 amino acids. The CDR3 DNA reads TGTGCCAGCAGGGACAGTACCCTGAACACTGAAGCTTTCTTT. Its translation: CASRDSTLNTEAFF.

A note on this clone: One end of the junction does not line up with germline, which may come from a read error. The gene calls are TRBV7-2 and TRBJ2-1; the D gene is possibly TRBD2 (7 bases). Germline V gene lookup returns CDR1 SGHTA and CDR2 FQGNSA. This CDR3 contains 13 residues. The CDR3: CASSSLAGGGVIF. The CDR3 nucleotides are TGTGCCAGCAGCTCCTTAGCTGGGGGGGGCGTAATCTTC.

The rearrangement links TRBV20-1 to TRBJ2-1; TRBD2 matches 8 bases. The CDR3 extends over 16 amino acids. The V gene's germline CDR1 is DFQATT and CDR2 SNEGSKA (reference sequence). The ends lost 3 bases at V and 12 bases at J; junction bases unmatched: 19. CDR3 nucleotide sequence: TGCAGTGCTAGTATATCCGGGACTAGGGACGAAATGACGCAGTTCTTC. Protein: CSASISGTRDEMTQFF.

J is TRBJ1-2 and V is TRBV6-8, with D hard to call. V lost 0 bases and J lost 3, with 20 bases in between. There are 18 residues in the CDR3. Germline values: CDR1 MNHGY, CDR2 SAAAGT. The DNA of the CDR3 is TGTGCCAGCAGTTACTCGAAATGGTTGGTGAGAGGTTACTATGGCTACACCTTC. Protein product: CASSYSKWLVRGYYGYTF.

The genes are TRBV18 and TRBJ1-5; no clear D gene. Trimming left V 3 bases short and J 4 bases short, with 7 bases between. This CDR3 spans 13 amino acids. Germline values: CDR1 KGHSH, CDR2 LQKENI. Here the CDR3 DNA reads TGTGCCAGCTCACCCCAGGATAATCAGCCCCAGCATTTT. Translated, it gives CASSPQDNQPQHF.

Notes on this clone: The junction shows a germline mismatch at one end, possibly a read error. V gene TRBV7-7 combines with J gene TRBJ2-2, with 10 bases identical to TRBD2. CDR1 is SSHAT, CDR2 FNYEAQ, per germline (reference sequence). This CDR3 contains 19 residues. The CDR3 region is CASSLVFLGLAGDAGELFF. In nucleotides, the CDR3 is TGTGCTAGCAGCTTAGTATTTTTAGGTCTAGCGGGAGATGCCGGGGAGCTGTTTTTT. The whole variable domain, remainder taken from reference TRBV7-7 and TRBJ2-2, is GAGVSQSPRYKVTKRGQDVTLRCDPISSHATLYWYQQALGQGPEFLTYFNYEAQPDKSGLPSDRFSAERPEGSISTLTIQRTEQRDSAMYRCASSLVFLGLAGDAGELFFGEGSRLTVL.

The rearrangement joins TRBV6-5 to TRBJ1-1; possibly TRBD1 for D (5 bases). Germline CDR1 reads MNHEY; CDR2 reads SVGAGI. Trimming removed 2 bases at V and 5 bases at J, with 18 bases between. CDR3 size: 16 residues. The CDR3 region has the DNA TGTGCCAGCAGTTACGGGGGTGGAGCAGGAGGGACTGAAGCTTTCTTT. This codes for CASSYGGGAGGTEAFF.

This sequence joins TRBV28 and TRBJ1-1; D uncertain. Germline V lookup: CDR1 MDHEN, CDR2 SYDVKM. The CDR3 sequence is 17 residues long. V gave up 3 bases and J gave up 4 bases, with 21 bases separating them. CDR3 protein: CASSFPRPPTSSTEAFF. The CDR3, as DNA: TGTGCCAGCAGTTTCCCGAGGCCCCCGACCAGCTCCACTGAAGCTTTCTTT. Filled out from reference TRBV28 and TRBJ1-1, the complete variable domain reads DVKVTQSSRYLVKRTGEKVFLECVQDMDHENMFWYRQDPGLGLRLIYFSYDVKMKEKGDIPEGYSVSREKKERFSLILESASTNQTSMYLCASSFPRPPTSSTEAFFGQGTRLTVV.

J is TRBJ2-7 and V is TRBV11-3; TRBD1 agrees at 9 bases. The CDR3 covers 15 residues. The V gene's germline CDR1 is SGHNT and CDR2 YENEEA. V shed 3 bases, J shed 1 base, and the junction held 4 bases outside the gene matches. The CDR3 is CASSFRDRDSYEQYF. As DNA, the CDR3 is TGTGCCAGCAGCTTTCGGGACAGGGATTCCTACGAGCAGTACTTC.

This chain uses TRBV28 with TRBJ1-5; 8 bases align to TRBD1. V trimming: 5 bases; J trimming: 5 bases; junction bases outside the gene matches: 5. The germline V gene has CDR1 MDHEN and CDR2 SYDVKM. There are 14 residues in the CDR3. CDR3 residues: CASSANRGDQPQHF. CDR3 DNA: TGTGCCAGCAGTGCTAACAGGGGGGATCAGCCCCAGCATTTT. The full variable domain, in which reference TRBV28 and TRBJ1-5 provide the parts outside the CDR3, is DVKVTQSSRYLVKRTGEKVFLECVQDMDHENMFWYRQDPGLGLRLIYFSYDVKMKEKGDIPEGYSVSREKKERFSLILESASTNQTSMYLCASSANRGDQPQHFGDGTRLSIL.

The rearrangement uses TRBV6-5 and TRBJ1-5; possible D gene TRBD1, 5 bases. V lost 0 bases and J 7 bases, leaving 16 bases between the germline ends. The germline V gene has CDR1 MNHEY and CDR2 SVGAGI. The CDR3 spans 16 residues. DNA for the CDR3: TGTGCCAGCAGTTACTCGTTCGCAGGGAGGGAACAGCCCCAGCATTTT. Translating gives CASSYSFAGREQPQHF.

This rearrangement joins TRBV5-1 to TRBJ2-6; 7 nucleotides align to TRBD1. CDR1 and CDR2 (germline): SGHRS, YFSETQ. The CDR3 is 15 residues long. J was trimmed by 2 bases and V by 6 bases; bases with no gene match: 5. The DNA of the CDR3 is TGCGCCAGCACTCTAGACAGGGCTGGGGCCAACGTCCTGACTTTC. It encodes CASTLDRAGANVLTF. Full variable domain (remainder filled in from reference TRBV5-1 and TRBJ2-6): KAGVTQTPRYLIKTRGQQVTLSCSPISGHRSVSWYQQTPGQGLQFLFEYFSETQRNKGNFPGRFSGRQFSNSRSEMNVSTLELGDSALYLCASTLDRAGANVLTFGAGSRLTVL.

The CDR3 DNA reads TGTGCCAGCAGTTACTCGAAGCGGGGGGCGGGGGAGACCCAGTACTTC. This sequence encodes CASSYSKRGAGETQYF. This rearrangement joins TRBV6-5 to TRBJ2-5, with TRBD2 matching 9 bases. The CDR3 loop spans 16 amino acids. With V trimmed by 0 bases and J by 5 bases, 7 bases remained unmatched. Per the germline V gene, CDR1 is MNHEY and CDR2 is SVGAGI.

V gene TRBV27 combines with J gene TRBJ2-7; 8 bases match TRBD2. The CDR3 totals 14 residues. CDR1 is MNHEY and CDR2 is SMNVEV in the germline V gene (reference sequence). V shed 5 bases, J shed 6 bases, and the junction held 9 bases outside the gene matches. CDR3 in DNA: TGTGCCAGCAGTCACCAGCGGGAGCGGGGCGAGCAGTACTTC. Translated, it gives CASSHQRERGEQYF.